The T cell receptor (beta chain) described here comes from a study of Graves' ophthalmopathy and Graves' hyperthyroidism. Study context: Samples of peripheral blood were obtained at initial diagnosis, prior to treatment of any kind.

This clonotype was seen only a few times. The antigen remains undetermined. Overall study results and limits: Blood also harbored most expanded thyroid clonotypes above 0.001 frequency.

The CDR3 is made up of 15 amino acids. The ends were cut back, 0 bases at V and 5 bases at J, with 11 bases in the middle. The germline CDR1 and CDR2 sequences are LGHNT and FRNRAP. Calling hyperthyroidism stable required that no ophthalmopathy show up within 18 months of follow-up. Among the hyperthyroidism patients, all were newly diagnosed, aged 18 to 65, with under 2 months' duration. For repertoire sequencing, the TCR beta CDR3 regions were amplified from RNA transcripts. In the first round, RT-PCR was carried out with HTBI primers, and a multiplex PCR formed the second round. TCRdb passed the multiplex PCR reads through MiXCR, listing each CDR3 protein once. The top ten clones hold about 6.6% of a sample with under 800,000 distinct CDR3 sequences, 22% of them seen once.

Material for sequencing was peripheral blood. The sequence came from a woman younger than 35 with stable Graves' hyperthyroidism. Some clones in this sample may be carry-over from other donors' samples. The chain has TRBV12-5 and TRBJ1-5; D gene uncertain. The CDR3 region has the DNA TGTGCTAGTGGTTTGGTAATTTGGCCAGATCAGCCCCAGCATTTT. Amino acid sequence: CASGLVIWPDQPQHF.